This TCR beta chain is drawn from a study of blood T cell repertoires in COVID-19. Study summary: The study drew acute and convalescent COVID-19 samples from the United States, Italy and Spain. From T cells, B-cell-depleted T cells, or PBMCs came the material, which was cDNA or gDNA.

This CDR3 has 15 residues. In germline, CDR1 is SGHNT, CDR2 YYREEE (reference sequence). Trimming pared 7 bases from V and 5 bases from J, leaving 19 bases between. Original handling: It was from reference gene primer amplification that nucleated cell counts were estimated. Sequencing used immunoSEQ multiplex PCR; TCRdb keeps in-frame clones, though not all of them. For V, J and clone size, that table is used; D and trimming come from the DNA. In the table there are around 250,000 clones, around 82% of which are singletons. The chain couples TRBV5-4 to TRBJ2-1; tentatively, D is TRBD1 (6 bases). The receptor comes from a man aged 40-50 years with active or convalescent COVID-19. Sequenced: peripheral blood. CDR3 DNA sequence: TGTGCCAGCTATAGGACAGCCGAGGCCCACAATGAGCAGTTCTTC. This sequence encodes CASYRTAEAHNEQFF.